This T cell receptor (beta chain) was profiled in a study of blood T cells in healthy people across ages. PCR was performed a second time for about 7 to 11 cycles using a sample-barcoded 5' primer and a J-beta primer mix. Each cDNA molecule, via a template-switch adaptor with 12 random nucleotides, was tagged. TCRdb recomputed calls from the 5' RACE reads with MiXCR, one row per CDR3 protein. In the table there are just over 800,000 distinct CDR3 sequences, 60% to 80% of which are singletons. This clonotype has only a few counts. Each sample gave at least 6.5 million isolated PBMCs. Extracted total RNA amounted to at least 5.5 micrograms for each sample. Trimming left V 0 bases short and J 6 bases short, with 15 bases between. This CDR3 contains 15 residues. Germline V gene data show CDR1 as SQVTM and CDR2 as ANQGSEA.

This receptor was identified in a man aged 30 to 45 in good health. Sequenced input: blood. The chain carries TRBV29-1 and TRBJ2-1, with D perhaps TRBD1 (5 bases). The CDR3 is CSVEDQGVGVNEQFF. The CDR3 DNA reads TGCAGCGTTGAAGACCAAGGGGTTGGAGTCAATGAGCAGTTCTTC.